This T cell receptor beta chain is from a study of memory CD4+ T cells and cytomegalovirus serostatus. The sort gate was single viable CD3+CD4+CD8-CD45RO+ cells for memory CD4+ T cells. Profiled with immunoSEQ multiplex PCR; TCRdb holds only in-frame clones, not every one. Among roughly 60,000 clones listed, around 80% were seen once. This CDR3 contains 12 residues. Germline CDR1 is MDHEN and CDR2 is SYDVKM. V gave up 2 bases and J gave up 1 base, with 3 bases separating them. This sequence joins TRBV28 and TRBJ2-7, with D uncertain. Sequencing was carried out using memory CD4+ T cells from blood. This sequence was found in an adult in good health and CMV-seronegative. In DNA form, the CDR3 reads TGTGCCAGCAGTTTAAAATCCTACGAGCAGTACTTC. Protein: CASSLKSYEQYF. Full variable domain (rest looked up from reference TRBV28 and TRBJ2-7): DVKVTQSSRYLVKRTGEKVFLECVQDMDHENMFWYRQDPGLGLRLIYFSYDVKMKEKGDIPEGYSVSREKKERFSLILESASTNQTSMYLCASSLKSYEQYFGPGTRLTVT.